In its sample, the clone carrying this T cell receptor beta chain was seen a few times. Antigen: not known. This record belongs to a study of T cells in Graves' hyperthyroidism and ophthalmopathy. About the study: Prior to any treatment, at the point of initial diagnosis, peripheral blood was collected. Study-wide points: Ophthalmopathy, which appeared later, was predicted by the model a median roughly 6.6 months before onset.

It was RNA transcripts that yielded the amplified TCR beta CDR3 regions. The HTBI primer set was used in a first-round RT-PCR of the TCR CDR3. TCRdb analysed the multiplex PCR reads with MiXCR anew, one entry per CDR3 protein. The sample lists fewer than 350,000 distinct CDR3 sequences, 12% to 15% occurring once. The CDR3 has 16 residues. Germline CDR1 is SGDLS and CDR2 is YYNGEE. The ends were cut back, 1 base at V and 3 bases at J, with 15 bases in the middle. The clonotype was recovered from a woman in her forties or fifties with Graves' hyperthyroidism that later progressed to Graves' ophthalmopathy. The chain employs TRBV9 and TRBJ2-3, with D perhaps TRBD2 (6 bases). The sequencing sample was made of blood. The CDR3 bases are TGTGCCAGCAGCGTACGCTCGGTAGGAGGGACAGATACGCAGTATTTT. It codes for CASSVRSVGGTDTQYF.